This T cell receptor beta chain was captured by sequencing in a study of CD8+CD57+ T cells in acquired aplastic anemia. Background on the study: Mean yield of DNA from sorted CD4+ and CD8+ cells was approximately 3 ug.

Points on this clonotype: Its antigen is not identified.

By flow cytometry, patients selected for sequencing had shown an expansion of CD8+CD57+ cells. At the time of blood sampling, patients had not yet received any therapy. Findings and caveats of the study: Controls and patients did not differ significantly in CD8+ Simpson's diversity.

CDR3 and TCR beta VDJ profiling relied on a genomic DNA template. Using its own MiXCR run on the reads, TCRdb lists one record per CDR3 protein. Here the sample spans around 250,000 distinct CDR3 sequences, 82% being singletons. The sample comprised sorted CD4+, CD8+, or CD8+CD57+ T cells (not recorded which) from PBMCs. This clonotype was sampled from a human donor with aplastic anemia.

CDR3 coding DNA: TGCGCCAGCAGCTTGGTCCTTGGTGACCAGTACGAGCAGTACTTC. This gives the protein CASSLVLGDQYEQYF. The chain recombines TRBV5-1 with TRBJ2-7; D is unresolved. The CDR3 consists of 15 residues. Germline CDR1 SGHRS, CDR2 YFSETQ. The V end lost 0 bases, the J end lost 4 bases, and 14 bases lay between the germline ends.